The 21 T cell receptor beta chains below all came from one sample that was sequenced in a study of blood T cell dynamics during melanoma immunotherapy. Sequencing used immunoSEQ multiplex PCR; TCRdb keeps in-frame clones, though not all of them. This table has about 8,500 clones, about 80% appearing once. Time point given: pre-treatment baseline. The specimen was blood, collected from a patient treated with checkpoint blockade. The receptors derive from a human donor with melanoma.

This rearrangement joins TRBV9 to TRBJ1-2; TRBD1 matches 8 bases. V was pared by 4 bases and J by 4 bases, with 12 bases of the junction left unmatched. The germline CDR1 and CDR2 sequences are SGDLS and YYNGEE. This CDR3 comprises 16 residues. As DNA, the CDR3 is TGTGCCAGCAGCCCCAAGGACAGGGAGTCGGGCTATGGCTACACCTTC. This translates into CASSPKDRESGYGYTF.

This clone showed up just once. V is TRBV30 and J is TRBJ2-1; 14 bases are shared with TRBD2. This CDR3 contains 12 residues. The junction had 4 bases not matched to a gene; V was cut back by 6 bases and J by 12 bases. In germline, CDR1 is GTSNPN, CDR2 SVGIG (reference sequence). CDR3 residues: CACGLAGGGQFF. The CDR3 DNA reads TGTGCCTGTGGACTAGCGGGGGGAGGGCAGTTCTTC.

The chain joins TRBV2 to TRBJ1-2; D ambiguous. Germline V gene sequence: CDR1 SNHLY, CDR2 FYNNEI. V was trimmed by 6 bases and J by 8 bases, leaving 25 bases between them. The length of the CDR3 is 16 residues. CDR3 coding DNA: TGTGCCAGCAGAGCCCCCGGCCTTCTCACTTTCGGGGGCTACACCTTC. Its protein is CASRAPGLLTFGGYTF.

This sequence joins TRBV19 and TRBJ2-7; D is perhaps TRBD1 (6 bases). Looked up from germline, CDR1 is LNHDA and CDR2 is SQIVND (reference sequence). This CDR3 has 15 residues. V lost 5 bases and J lost 2, with 16 bases in between. CDR3 coding DNA: TGTGCCAGTAGTCCCCGGGCAGGGGACACCTACGAGCAGTACTTC. Its protein product is CASSPRAGDTYEQYF.

The chain links TRBV15 to TRBJ1-2; D ambiguous. V was pared by 5 bases and J by 4 bases, with 14 bases between. The CDR3 runs 14 residues. Per the germline V gene, CDR1 is LNHNV and CDR2 is YYDKDF (reference sequence). This CDR3 is CATSGPWQSYGYTF. In DNA, the CDR3 is TGTGCCACCAGCGGTCCATGGCAGTCCTATGGCTACACCTTC.

V and J are TRBV29-1 and TRBJ2-3; 8 positions match TRBD1. This CDR3 comprises 12 residues. Germline loops: CDR1 SQVTM, CDR2 ANQGSEA. The ends lost 3 bases at V and 6 bases at J; junction bases unmatched: 2. CDR3 DNA sequence: TGCAGCGTTGAGACAGGGGAGGATACGCAGTATTTT. It is translated as CSVETGEDTQYF.

V gene TRBV11-2 combines with J gene TRBJ2-7, with a weak D call TRBD1 (5 bases). The germline V gene has CDR1 SGHAT and CDR2 FQNNGV. Trimming cost V 4 bases and J 2 bases, with 9 bases left between them. The CDR3 sequence is 13 residues long. Here the CDR3 reads CASSSTDTYEQYF. For the CDR3, the DNA is TGTGCCAGCAGCTCGACGGACACCTACGAGCAGTACTTC.

J is TRBJ2-1 and V is TRBV7-3; D is perhaps TRBD1 (6 bases). V was shortened by 2 bases and J by 10 bases, with 9 bases between the two germline ends. This CDR3 has 12 residues. CDR1 and CDR2 (germline): SGHTA, FQGTGA. CDR3 nucleotides: TGTGCCAGCAGCTTAGGACAGAGCGAGCAGTTCTTC. Translation: CASSLGQSEQFF.

V is TRBV5-5 and J is TRBJ2-5, with D uncertain. Germline V gives CDR1 SGHKS, CDR2 YYEKEE (reference sequence). V was cut by 2 bases and J by 2 bases, with 10 bases left in between. There are 14 residues in the CDR3. The CDR3 spells CASSLTSRQETQYF. The CDR3 nucleotides read TGTGCCAGCAGCTTAACCAGTCGACAAGAGACCCAGTACTTC.

This clone appeared a single time. This chain joins TRBV5-1 and TRBJ2-2; no firm D call. Germline V gene sequence: CDR1 SGHRS, CDR2 YFSETQ. The CDR3 has 14 residues. The V gene lost 0 bases and the J gene lost 7 bases, with 10 bases spanning the gap. The chain's CDR3 is CASSLGTGRGELFF. The CDR3 DNA reads as TGCGCCAGCAGCTTGGGGACCGGTCGCGGGGAGCTGTTTTTT.

The chain employs TRBV5-4 and TRBJ2-4; 7 bases fit TRBD2. Trimming at V came to 3 bases and at J to 0 bases, leaving 6 bases not matched to a gene. The V gene's germline CDR1 is SGHNT and CDR2 YYREEE (reference sequence). This CDR3 spans 16 amino acids. CDR3 sequence reads: CASSSNSGLAKNIQYF. DNA for the CDR3: TGTGCCAGCAGCTCGAATAGCGGGTTAGCCAAAAACATTCAGTACTTC.

The CDR3 DNA sequence: TGTGCCAGCATCCGCGACCTGGCGAACACTGAAGCTTTCTTT. Translating it yields CASIRDLANTEAFF. This chain uses TRBV6-1 with TRBJ1-1; D is unclear. The V end was cut by 7 bases, the J end by 1 base, with 13 bases between. The germline V gene encodes CDR1 MNHNS and CDR2 SASEGT. The CDR3 consists of 14 residues.

This chain's CDR3 is CASRRRDSNQPQHF. The CDR3, as DNA: TGTGCCAGCAGACGTCGGGACAGTAATCAGCCCCAGCATTTT. V usage is TRBV6-5 and J usage is TRBJ1-5, with 7 bases that match TRBD1. In germline, CDR1 is MNHEY, CDR2 SVGAGI. Unmatched junction bases numbered 6, after V lost 6 bases and J lost 4 bases. The CDR3 consists of 14 residues.

This chain links TRBV25-1 with TRBJ1-5; a possible D gene is TRBD1 (6 bases). V lost 3 bases to trimming and J lost 3 bases, with 9 bases between them. Germline V gives CDR1 MGHDK, CDR2 SYGVNS. This CDR3 is 14 amino acids long. CDR3 in amino acids: CASSDGQSNQPQHF. As DNA, the CDR3 is TGTGCCAGCAGTGACGGACAGTCCAATCAGCCCCAGCATTTT.

The V gene is TRBV2, the J gene TRBJ2-2; TRBD1 aligns across 8 bases. This CDR3 is 16 amino acids long. Germline values: CDR1 SNHLY, CDR2 FYNNEI. Trimming cost V 4 bases and J 10 bases; bases outside gene matches: 14. The CDR3 nucleotides are TGTGCCAGCAGTGTTTATGGGGGACAGGCCGCCAAGGAGCTGTTTTTT. This sequence encodes CASSVYGGQAAKELFF.

The chain has TRBV25-1 and TRBJ2-5, with 8 nucleotides matching TRBD2. Germline CDR1 reads MGHDK; CDR2 reads SYGVNS. The CDR3 loop spans 16 amino acids. J was trimmed by 5 bases and V by 3 bases; bases with no gene match: 11. The CDR3 region is CASSDPFRGGRETQYF. The CDR3 coding sequence is TGTGCCAGCAGTGATCCCTTCCGCGGGGGGAGGGAGACCCAGTACTTC.

The rearrangement joins TRBV18 to TRBJ1-1; D remains ambiguous. The CDR3 consists of 13 residues. Per the germline V gene, CDR1 is KGHSH and CDR2 is LQKENI. V gave up 2 bases and J gave up 6 bases, with 10 bases separating them. CDR3 region: CASSPTLASEAFF. CDR3 bases: TGTGCCAGCTCACCAACATTGGCGTCTGAAGCTTTCTTT.

A note on this clone: Other DNA sequences in this sample translate to the same CDR3. The chain joins TRBV7-6 to TRBJ2-2; 10 positions match TRBD2. The CDR3 consists of 15 residues. Trimming at V came to 5 bases and at J to 5 bases, leaving 5 bases not matched to a gene. Germline CDR1 reads SGHVS; CDR2 reads FNYEAQ. The CDR3 loop is CASSSSGRSTGELFF. The CDR3 DNA sequence: TGTGCCAGCAGCAGTAGCGGGAGGAGTACCGGGGAGCTGTTTTTT.

The chain is built from TRBV10-1 and TRBJ2-5; D not certain. This CDR3 comprises 14 residues. Trimming shortened V by 5 bases and J by 1 base, and 11 bases separated the two germline ends. CDR1 is WNHNN, CDR2 SYGVQD, per germline (reference sequence). The CDR3 DNA sequence: TGCGCCAGCAGTAGGTCCCTGGGCCAAGAGACCCAGTACTTC. It yields the protein CASSRSLGQETQYF.

In DNA, the CDR3 is TGTGCCAGCAGCAGAAGCGGCACTGAAGCTTTCTTT. Protein sequence: CASSRSGTEAFF. V gene TRBV14 combines with J gene TRBJ1-1; no reliable D call. The ends were cut back, 5 bases at V and 4 bases at J, with 8 bases in the middle. Germline CDR1 and CDR2: SGHDN and FVKESK. This CDR3 contains 12 residues.

The chain is built from TRBV5-1 and TRBJ1-1; no reliable D call. Germline CDR1 SGHRS, CDR2 YFSETQ. The CDR3 extends over 14 amino acids. V was pared by 0 bases and J by 4 bases, with 10 bases between. The DNA of the CDR3 is TGCGCCAGCAGCTTGGGGGGTAAGATCACTGAAGCTTTCTTT. Its protein is CASSLGGKITEAFF.